The 13 T cell receptor beta chains reported below all come from one sample, sequenced in a study of CD8+CD57+ T cells in acquired aplastic anemia. Genomic DNA provided the template from which TCR beta VDJ and CDR3 profiles were obtained. TCRdb re-called the reads through MiXCR, storing one row per CDR3 protein. The sample lists roughly 130,000 distinct CDR3 sequences; about 46% were seen once. The source material was sorted CD4+, CD8+, or CD8+CD57+ T cells (not recorded which) from PBMCs. The receptor set was obtained from a human donor in good health, serving as a control.

This clonotype was seen many times. The rearrangement links TRBV20-1 to TRBJ2-1; D unclear. Germline CDR1 reads DFQATT; CDR2 reads SNEGSKA (reference sequence). The CDR3 consists of 12 residues. Trimming took off 3 bases at V and 7 bases at J, with 10 bases between the two ends. Here the CDR3 DNA reads TGCAGTGCTAGCAATAATGGAAATGAGCAGTTCTTC. It is translated as CSASNNGNEQFF.

The CDR3: CSARNVQETQYF. CDR3 DNA sequence: TGCAGTGCTAGAAATGTCCAAGAGACCCAGTACTTC. The chain is built from TRBV20-1 and TRBJ2-5; D gene unclear. CDR1 and CDR2 from the germline V gene are DFQATT and SNEGSKA (reference sequence). The CDR3 runs to 12 residues. Trimming left V 2 bases short and J 1 base short, with 5 bases between.

This clonotype has ten or more counts. This chain joins TRBV12-3 or TRBV12-4 and TRBJ2-5; 8 bases are shared with TRBD2. The J segment lost 10 bases and the V segment lost 4 bases, leaving 5 bases of the junction unmatched. The CDR3 loop spans 12 amino acids. CDR3 in amino acids: CASSWNREGQYF. The CDR3 nucleotides read TGTGCCAGCAGTTGGAACCGGGAGGGCCAGTACTTC.

CDR3 sequence (DNA): TGCGCCAGCAGTGAGGGAGGACAGGGGAGCAATGAGCAGTTCTTC. Translation gives CASSEGGQGSNEQFF. The chain uses TRBV10-1 and TRBJ2-1; 9 bases match TRBD1. There are 15 residues in the CDR3. Germline CDR1 WNHNN, CDR2 SYGVQD (reference sequence). V was pared by 2 bases and J by 6 bases, with 5 bases of the junction left unmatched.

The chain recombines TRBV30 with TRBJ1-2, with D hard to call. V was pared by 4 bases and J by 6 bases, with 15 bases between. This CDR3 comprises 13 residues. In germline, CDR1 is GTSNPN, CDR2 SVGIG (reference sequence). The CDR3 region is CAWTPGGADGYTF. The CDR3 region has the DNA TGTGCCTGGACCCCCGGAGGAGCCGATGGCTACACCTTC.

This clonotype was seen a handful of times. The gene calls are TRBV11-2 and TRBJ2-2, with 10 bases aligning to TRBD2. The CDR3 runs 15 residues. The trim removed 5 bases at V and 13 bases at J, leaving 13 bases unmatched. Per germline, CDR1 SGHAT and CDR2 FQNNGV. The CDR3 nucleotides read TGTGCCAGCAGCGCCGGGGGACTAGCGTATCGGGGGCTGTTTTTT. This codes for CASSAGGLAYRGLFF.

This clonotype was seen repeatedly, ten times or more. The DNA for the CDR3 is TGTGCCAGCACCAGCACAGATACGCAGTATTTT. This sequence encodes CASTSTDTQYF. The chain uses TRBV12-3 or TRBV12-4 and TRBJ2-3; D is uncertain. Trimming took off 7 bases at V and 0 bases at J, with 2 bases between the two ends. The CDR3 spans 11 residues.

There are a few counts of this clonotype. The chain recombines TRBV6-5 with TRBJ1-1; 7 bases agree with TRBD1. Germline CDR1 and CDR2: MNHEY and SVGAGI. The CDR3 contains 15 residues. J gave up 5 bases and V 2 bases, and 8 bases lay outside the gene matches. The CDR3 nucleotides read TGTGCCAGCAGTTACGCCTGGACAGGAGGAACTGAAGCTTTCTTT. Its translation is CASSYAWTGGTEAFF.

The sample holds many counts of this clonotype. J is TRBJ1-1 and V is TRBV11-3; tentatively, D is TRBD1 (6 bases). CDR1 and CDR2 from the germline V gene are SGHNT and YENEEA. This CDR3 spans 14 amino acids. V dropped 5 bases and J dropped 1 base, with 11 bases sitting between them. In nucleotides, the CDR3 is TGTGCCAGCAGCGGCGGGGGACAGAACACTGAAGCTTTCTTT. Translating it yields CASSGGGQNTEAFF.

This clonotype was seen only a few times. This chain links TRBV20-1 with TRBJ2-5; 11 nucleotides match TRBD2. The germline CDR1 and CDR2 sequences are DFQATT and SNEGSKA (reference sequence). Trimming removed 2 bases from V and 5 bases from J; junction bases left unmatched: 10. The CDR3 is 16 residues long. The CDR3 region is CSARSAPSGGLETQYF. The CDR3 DNA is TGCAGTGCTAGATCCGCGCCTAGCGGGGGGCTGGAGACCCAGTACTTC.

The CDR3, as DNA: TGCGCCAGCAGTGCCCAGGGGGACAATTCACCCCTCCACTTT. This translates into CASSAQGDNSPLHF. The chain employs TRBV10-1 and TRBJ1-6; 7 nucleotides align to TRBD1. CDR3 size: 14 residues. Per germline, CDR1 WNHNN and CDR2 SYGVQD (reference sequence). The J segment lost 7 bases and the V segment lost 4 bases, leaving 4 bases of the junction unmatched.

V usage is TRBV27 and J usage is TRBJ1-4, with D possibly TRBD1 on 5 matching bases. V was clipped by 5 bases and J by 4 bases, with 17 bases between them. The CDR3 is 16 amino acids. Germline CDR1 is MNHEY and CDR2 is SMNVEV (reference sequence). The CDR3 nucleotides read TGTGCCAGCAGTAGCCTTGGGGGAGGTAATAATGAAAAACTGTTTTTT. It yields the protein CASSSLGGGNNEKLFF.

Ten or more counts support this clonotype. The CDR3 DNA reads TGTGCCAGCAGTCGGTCGGTACAGGTGAATCAGCCCCAGCATTTT. This sequence encodes CASSRSVQVNQPQHF. V usage is TRBV6-1 and J usage is TRBJ1-5; TRBD1 is a possible D gene (5 bases). Germline V gene data show CDR1 as MNHNS and CDR2 as SASEGT. The CDR3 covers 15 residues. V was clipped by 5 bases and J by 4 bases, with 15 bases between them.